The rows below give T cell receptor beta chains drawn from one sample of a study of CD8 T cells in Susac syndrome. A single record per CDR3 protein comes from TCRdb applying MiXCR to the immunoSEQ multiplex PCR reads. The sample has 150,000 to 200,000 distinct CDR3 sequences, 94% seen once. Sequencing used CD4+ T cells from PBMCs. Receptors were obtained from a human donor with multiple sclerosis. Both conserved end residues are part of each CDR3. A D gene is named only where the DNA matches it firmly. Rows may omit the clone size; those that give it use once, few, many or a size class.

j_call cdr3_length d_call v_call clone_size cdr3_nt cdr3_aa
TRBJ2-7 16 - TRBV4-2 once TGTGCCAGCAGCCAAGATTGGTCGGGAATCAACTACGAGCAGTACTTC CASSQDWSGINYEQYF
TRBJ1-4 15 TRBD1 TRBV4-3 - TGCGCCAGCAGCCAGAACAGGGGGGACAATGAAAAACTGTTTTTT CASSQNRGDNEKLFF
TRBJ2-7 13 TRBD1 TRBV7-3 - TGTGCCAGCAGCTTCACACAGGGGCTCGAGCAGTACTTC CASSFTQGLEQYF
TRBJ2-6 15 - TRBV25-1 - TGTGCCAGCAGTGAAGTAAGGGCTGGGGCCAACGTCCTGACTTTC CASSEVRAGANVLTF
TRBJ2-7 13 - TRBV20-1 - TGCAGTGCTAGTGGTGGACCTCCCTACGAGCAGTACTTC CSASGGPPYEQYF
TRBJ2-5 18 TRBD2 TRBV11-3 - TGTGCCAGCAGCCTAGGCGGACTAGCGGGAGAGGTCGCAGAGACCCAGTACTTC CASSLGGLAGEVAETQYF
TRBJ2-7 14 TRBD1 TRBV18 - TGTGCCAGCTCCCGGGACAGGGTGGTCCACGAGCAGTACTTC CASSRDRVVHEQYF
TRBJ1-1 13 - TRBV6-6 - TGTGCCAGCAGTTACCAAACAGGGACTGAAGCTTTCTTT CASSYQTGTEAFF
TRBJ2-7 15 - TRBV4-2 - TGTGCCAGCAGCCAAGTTCCTAGAAGTTCCTACGAGCAGTACTTC CASSQVPRSSYEQYF
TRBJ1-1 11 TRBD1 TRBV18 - TGTGCCAGCTCACTGGACAGGGGAGCTTTCTTT CASSLDRGAFF
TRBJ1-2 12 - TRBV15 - TGTGCCACCAGCAGAGATCGCTATGGCTACACCTTC CATSRDRYGYTF
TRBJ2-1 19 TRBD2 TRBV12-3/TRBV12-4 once TGTGCCAGCAGCCACGGTCATGGACTAGCGGGGACTTTTGGCAATGAGCAGTTCTTC CASSHGHGLAGTFGNEQFF
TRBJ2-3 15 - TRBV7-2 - TGTGCCAGCAGCCCGGGGACTTCTCGCACAGATACGCAGTATTTT CASSPGTSRTDTQYF
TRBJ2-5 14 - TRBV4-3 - TGCGCCAGCAGCCCGACAGGGAGGGGAGAGACCCAGTACTTC CASSPTGRGETQYF
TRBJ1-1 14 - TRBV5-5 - TGTGCCAGCAGCTTGGTTCTGGGGATCGGTGAAGCTTTCTTT CASSLVLGIGEAFF
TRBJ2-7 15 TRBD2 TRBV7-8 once TGTGCCAGCAGCCCCCGGAGACTAGCGTCCTACGAGCAGTACTTC CASSPRRLASYEQYF
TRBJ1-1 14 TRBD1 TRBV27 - TGTGCCAGCACAAGACAGGGGGCTGGGACTGAAGCTTTCTTT CASTRQGAGTEAFF
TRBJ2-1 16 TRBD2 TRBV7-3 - TGTGCCAGCAGCCTTAGACTAGCAGGGTCCTACAATGAGCAGTTCTTC CASSLRLAGSYNEQFF
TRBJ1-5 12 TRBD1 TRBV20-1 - TGCAGTGCTAGAGGACAGGGAACACCCCAGCATTTT CSARGQGTPQHF
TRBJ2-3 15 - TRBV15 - TGTGCCACCAGCAGAGAAGACCAATTGCCGGGTACGCAGTATTTT CATSREDQLPGTQYF
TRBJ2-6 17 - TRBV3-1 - TGTGCCAGCAGCCCCCGGGTCCTCCTCTCTGGGGCCAACGTCCTGACTTTC CASSPRVLLSGANVLTF
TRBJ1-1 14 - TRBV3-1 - TGTGCCAGCAGCCAAGCAGGGCCGGGGACTGAAGCTTTCTTT CASSQAGPGTEAFF
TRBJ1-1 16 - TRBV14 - TGTGCCAGCAGCCAAGGAGTGAGGGGGAGAATCACTGAAGCTTTCTTT CASSQGVRGRITEAFF
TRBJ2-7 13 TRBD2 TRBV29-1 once TGCAGCGTTGAACAGACTAGCGGCTACGAGCAGTACTTC CSVEQTSGYEQYF
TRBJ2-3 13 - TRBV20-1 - TGCAGTGCCCTGACAGCTAGCACAGATACGCAGTATTTT CSALTASTDTQYF
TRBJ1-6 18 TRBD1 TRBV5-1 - TGCGCCAGCAGCCTTCGCTCCAACACAAACAGGGGAGATTCACCCCTCCACTTT CASSLRSNTNRGDSPLHF
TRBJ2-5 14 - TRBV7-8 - TGTGCCAGCAGCTTAAACGAGGGAGTGGAGACCCAGTACTTC CASSLNEGVETQYF
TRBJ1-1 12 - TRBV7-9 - TGTGCCAGCAGCTTAGCGGGATCGGGGGCTTTCTTT CASSLAGSGAFF
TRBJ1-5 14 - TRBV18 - TGTGCCAGCTCACCGTCAAGGCAGGATCAGCCCCAGCATTTT CASSPSRQDQPQHF
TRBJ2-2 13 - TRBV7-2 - TGTGCCAGCAGCTTAGGCCACACCGGGGAGCTGTTTTTT CASSLGHTGELFF
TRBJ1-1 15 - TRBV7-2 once TGTGCCAGCAGTTTTCAGGGGAGACTTAACACTGAAGCTTTCTTT CASSFQGRLNTEAFF
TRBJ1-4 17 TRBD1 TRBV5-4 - TGTGCCAGCAGCCAGGGACAGGGGACTGCAACTAATGAAAAACTGTTTTTT CASSQGQGTATNEKLFF
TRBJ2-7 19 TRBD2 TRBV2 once TGTGCCAGCAGTCCGGGACTAGCGGGAGCTCTCTCCGGGGATGACGAGCAGTACTTC CASSPGLAGALSGDDEQYF
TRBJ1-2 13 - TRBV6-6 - TGTGCCAGCAGTTACTCCGAGGGAGACGGCTACACCTTC CASSYSEGDGYTF
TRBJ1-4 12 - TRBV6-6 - TGTGCCAGCAGCGGCAGTGGTGAAAAACTGTTTTTT CASSGSGEKLFF
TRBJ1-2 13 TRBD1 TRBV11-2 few TGTGCCAGCAGCGCTGGACAGGACTATGGCTACACCTTC CASSAGQDYGYTF
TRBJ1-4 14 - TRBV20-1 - TGCAGTCCAAAGGTCAGGGACGGTGGAGAAAAACTGTTTTTT CSPKVRDGGEKLFF
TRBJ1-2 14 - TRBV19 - TGTGCCAGTAGTATAGAGCCAACCAGGGACGGCTACACCTTC CASSIEPTRDGYTF
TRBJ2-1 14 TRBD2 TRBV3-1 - TGTGCCAGCAGACGGGAGGGATCGGGGAATGAGCAGTTCTTC CASRREGSGNEQFF
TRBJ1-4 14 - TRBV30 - TGTGCCTGGAGTGGTGTCGGGGCTAATGAAAAACTGTTTTTT CAWSGVGANEKLFF
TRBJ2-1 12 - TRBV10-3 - TGTGCCATCAGCCCAGGTTTAAGTGAGCAGTTCTTC CAISPGLSEQFF
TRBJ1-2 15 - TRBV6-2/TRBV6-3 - TGTGCCAGCAGTTATTCGGGGACCGCGAACTATGGCTACACCTTC CASSYSGTANYGYTF
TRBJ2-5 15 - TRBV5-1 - TGCGCCAGCAGACCCGGGACACCAACGGGGGAGACCCAGTACTTC CASRPGTPTGETQYF